These 10 T cell receptor beta chains were sequenced from one sample in a study of control samples from healthy donors and cancer patients. Sequenced by immunoSEQ multiplex PCR; TCRdb stores in-frame clones only, minus some. In the table there are about 89,000 clones, about 84% of which are singletons. The sequenced sample was blood. The receptors were gathered from a middle-aged woman in good health.

V and J are TRBV27 and TRBJ1-2; D is uncertain. CDR3 length: 14 residues. V dropped 2 bases and J dropped 3 bases, with 10 bases sitting between them. Germline values: CDR1 MNHEY, CDR2 SMNVEV (reference sequence). The CDR3 region is CASSLTTTDYGYTF. CDR3 in DNA: TGTGCCAGCAGTTTAACGACCACGGACTATGGCTACACCTTC.

The table lists this clone with a count of one. This sequence joins TRBV14 and TRBJ1-1, with TRBD1 matching over 7 bases. The CDR3 covers 16 residues. The germline V gene has CDR1 SGHDN and CDR2 FVKESK. With V trimmed by 1 base and J by 0 bases, 5 bases remained unmatched. The CDR3 spells CASSQVRGRLNTEAFF. CDR3 coding DNA: TGTGCCAGCAGCCAAGTTAGGGGGCGGCTGAACACTGAAGCTTTCTTT.

This chain uses TRBV6-1 with TRBJ1-2; D is unclear. Germline V gives CDR1 MNHNS, CDR2 SASEGT. This CDR3 has 14 residues. The V end lost 3 bases, the J end lost 6 bases, and 14 bases lay between the germline ends. As DNA, the CDR3 is TGTGCCAGCAGTGATGGGTTCGTGAGTAATGGCTACACCTTC. It encodes CASSDGFVSNGYTF.

This clone appeared a few times. Other nucleotide sequences in the sample specify the same CDR3. This sequence joins TRBV2 and TRBJ2-2; D is possibly TRBD1 (6 bases). Trimming stripped 7 bases from V and 7 bases from J, with 13 bases between. CDR3 size: 13 residues. Germline V lookup: CDR1 SNHLY, CDR2 FYNNEI. DNA of the CDR3: TGTGCCAGCAAAAAAGGACAGAACGGGGAGCTGTTTTTT. It specifies CASKKGQNGELFF.

The sample holds a few counts of this clone. For the CDR3, the DNA is TGTGCCAGCTGTGTACAGGGGACCCTCTATGGCTACACCTTC. Translating gives CASCVQGTLYGYTF. The genes are TRBV2 and TRBJ1-2; 7 nucleotides line up with TRBD1. The V gene's germline CDR1 is SNHLY and CDR2 FYNNEI. J lost 4 bases, V lost 8 bases, and 10 bases had no gene match. This CDR3 has 14 amino acids.

The J gene is TRBJ1-4, the V gene TRBV30; 9 positions agree with TRBD1. CDR1 is GTSNPN, CDR2 SVGIG, per germline (reference sequence). Trimming cost V 3 bases and J 8 bases; bases outside gene matches: 7. The CDR3 covers 14 residues. CDR3 sequence: CAWSPGQGEEKLFF. CDR3 coding DNA: TGTGCCTGGAGCCCGGGACAGGGTGAAGAAAAACTGTTTTTT.

This chain links TRBV15 with TRBJ1-2, with 9 bases lining up with TRBD1. Germline trimming cut 6 bases from V and 5 bases from J; bases unmatched to any gene: 10. CDR1 and CDR2 from the germline V gene are LNHNV and YYDKDF (reference sequence). The CDR3 consists of 15 residues. This chain's CDR3 is CATRLTGQGMYGYTF. The CDR3, as DNA: TGTGCCACCAGGCTTACCGGACAGGGGATGTATGGCTACACCTTC.

The chain uses TRBV7-9 and TRBJ1-3; D may be TRBD1 (5 bases). The ends were cut back, 2 bases at V and 6 bases at J, with 14 bases in the middle. This CDR3 spans 15 amino acids. Per the germline V gene, CDR1 is SEHNR and CDR2 is FQNEAQ (reference sequence). This CDR3 is CASSLRGRGENTIYF. CDR3 sequence (DNA): TGTGCCAGCAGCTTACGCGGAAGGGGCGAAAACACCATATATTTT. The variable domain in full, with the rest retrieved from reference TRBV7-9 and TRBJ1-3, is DTGVSQNPRHKITKRGQNVTFRCDPISEHNRLYWYRQTLGQGPEFLTYFQNEAQLEKSRLLSDRFSAERPKGSFSTLEIQRTEQGDSAMYLCASSLRGRGENTIYFGEGSWLTVV.

V gene TRBV6-1 combines with J gene TRBJ2-3; the D is unclear. Germline-derived CDR1 and CDR2 are MNHNS and SASEGT. The CDR3 extends over 14 amino acids. Trimming shortened V by 2 bases and J by 6 bases, and 12 bases separated the two germline ends. CDR3 DNA sequence: TGTGCCAGCAGTGAACATCCGACCGTCGATACGCAGTATTTT. Translation gives CASSEHPTVDTQYF.

The chain employs TRBV30 and TRBJ2-7; possibly TRBD1 or TRBD2 for D (5 bases each). Per germline, CDR1 GTSNPN and CDR2 SVGIG (reference sequence). Trimming cost V 0 bases and J 6 bases, with 15 bases left between them. The CDR3 runs to 14 residues. The CDR3, as DNA: TGTGCCTGGAGTGTAGGTGCAGGGAGAGGCGAGCAGTACTTC. Translation: CAWSVGAGRGEQYF. Using reference TRBV30 and TRBJ2-7 for the parts outside the CDR3, the full variable domain is SQTIHQWPATLVQPVGSPLSLECTVEGTSNPNLYWYRQAAGRGLQLLFYSVGIGQISSEVPQNLSASRPQDRQFILSSKKLLLSDSGFYLCAWSVGAGRGEQYFGPGTRLTVT.